This T cell receptor beta chain was sequenced in a study of cytomegalovirus exposure and HLA in healthy donors. Study at large: There were roughly 120 million unique TCR beta sequences, drawn from approximately 190 million T cells, in an earlier analysis. Study-level points and caveats: When analyzed later, the rates of TCR association showed variation by HLA locus, with DRB1 the most and HLA-C the fewest. It was reported that the classifier diagnosed cytomegalovirus status with high specificity and sensitivity in both the original and validation cohorts.

With 60 Vbeta and 13 Jbeta primers, the PCR was carried out. TCRdb keeps only in-frame clones here, not all; method: immunoSEQ multiplex PCR. Of 180,000 or so clones listed, roughly 84% are singletons. This clone was observed once. The target antigen is unknown. Germline CDR1 is SEHNR and CDR2 is FQNEAQ (reference sequence). There are 15 residues in the CDR3. The V end lost 8 bases, the J end lost 2 bases, and 18 bases lay between the germline ends. The sequence came from a male donor in good health and CMV-seronegative. The source material was PBMCs. The chain combines TRBV7-9 with TRBJ2-5; D is unclear. CDR3 bases: TGTGCCAGCCACGAACAATCATCACAGCAAGAGACCCAGTACTTC. It translates to CASHEQSSQQETQYF.